This T cell receptor (beta chain) was sequenced during a study of T cell repertoires in cytomegalovirus infection. Study in general: As its CMV epitopes, the study selected recently identified HLA-C-restricted and well-studied HLA-B-restricted targets. Indications came from public TCR beta signatures; they pointed to CMV infection and to a matching HLA type. Study-wide results and caveats: What dominated the ex vivo response were HLA-C-restricted CMV-specific TCR beta clonotypes.

V shed 6 bases, J shed 2 bases, and the junction held 4 bases outside the gene matches. This CDR3 is built from 15 residues. This clonotype was found a few times. Its antigen is not known. Using its own MiXCR run on the reads, TCRdb lists one record per CDR3 protein. The table has 550,000 to 850,000 distinct CDR3 sequences, around 35% seen once. The sequencing here drew on cultured PBMCs, taken from culture after CMV antigen stimulation. The chain links TRBV12-3 or TRBV12-4 to TRBJ2-2; 9 bases match TRBD1. The receptor was derived from a human donor in good health (CMV status not recorded). Some clones in this sample may be carry-over from other donors' samples. In DNA form, the CDR3 reads TGTGCCAGCAGCCAACAGGGGGCAAACACCGGGGAGCTGTTTTTT. Encoded protein: CASSQQGANTGELFF.